This paragraph covers one T cell receptor beta chain sequence. Antigen unknown. One entry per CDR3 protein results from TCRdb running MiXCR on the RT-PCR reads. The sample contains about 780,000 distinct CDR3 sequences, roughly 18% of which appear only once. This CDR3 spans 16 amino acids. Looked up from germline, CDR1 is KGHSH and CDR2 is LQKENI. Trimming cost V 6 bases and J 6 bases, with 23 bases left between them. The sample comes from a study of response to subunit inactivated influenza vaccine. Study-wide results and caveats: T cells newly recruited by each seasonal influenza vaccination are few, the authors suggested.

The starting material was PBMCs from blood, obtained roughly 5 days after vaccination. This receptor was obtained from a man aged 45 to 65 who received an inactivated influenza vaccine. This chain links TRBV18 with TRBJ1-1; D may be TRBD1 (5 bases). The CDR3 sequence is CASSQHRIRDGAEAFF. The CDR3 nucleotides read TGTGCCAGCTCGCAACACAGGATTAGAGATGGAGCTGAAGCTTTCTTT.